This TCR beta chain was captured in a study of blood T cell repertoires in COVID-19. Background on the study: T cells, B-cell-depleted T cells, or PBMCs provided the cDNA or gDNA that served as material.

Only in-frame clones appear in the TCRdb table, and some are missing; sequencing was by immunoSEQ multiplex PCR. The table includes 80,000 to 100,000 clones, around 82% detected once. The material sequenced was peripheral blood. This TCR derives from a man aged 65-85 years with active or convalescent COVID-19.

The CDR3 sequence: CASSQDRVLETQYF. In nucleotides, the CDR3 is TGTGCCAGCAGCCAGGACAGGGTGTTGGAGACCCAGTACTTC. The rearrangement joins TRBV16 to TRBJ2-5; 8 bases agree with TRBD1. In germline, CDR1 is KGHSY, CDR2 FQNENV. This CDR3 region has 14 residues. The ends lost 3 bases at V and 5 bases at J; junction bases unmatched: 5.